These T cell receptor beta chains were read from a single sample in a study of Ad26.COV2.S vaccination and SARS-CoV-2 variants. The repertoire was sequenced with immunoSEQ multiplex PCR; TCRdb's copy has only in-frame clones and lacks some. The profile shows 400,000 or so clones, 70% to 90% of them singletons. This material consisted of peripheral blood, taken in a trial of Ad26.COV2.S vaccine versus placebo. These receptors all stem from a person aged 18-60 years who received the Ad26.COV2.S COVID-19 vaccine or a placebo. Both conserved end residues are part of each CDR3. The D gene is left open where the match is weak. A row's size may be missing; if present it is once, few, many or a size class.

CDR3 DNA: TGTGCCAGCAGTTACGGCCGGGGAAACACCATATATTTT
CDR3 protein: CASSYGRGNTIYF
V gene: TRBV6-2/TRBV6-3
D gene: NA
J gene: TRBJ1-3
clone size: NA

CDR3 DNA: TGTGCCAGTAGACTTGGGACTGAAGCTTTCTTT
CDR3 protein: CASRLGTEAFF
V gene: TRBV19
D gene: NA
J gene: TRBJ1-1
clone size: NA

CDR3 DNA: TGCGCCAGCAGCCAAACAGGGGAGTTATCTGGAAACACCATATATTTT
CDR3 protein: CASSQTGELSGNTIYF
V gene: TRBV5-1
D gene: TRBD1
J gene: TRBJ1-3
clone size: NA

CDR3 DNA: TGCGCCAGCAGCCCGGAGGGCAATCAGCCCCAGCATTTT
CDR3 protein: CASSPEGNQPQHF
V gene: TRBV4-1
D gene: NA
J gene: TRBJ1-5
clone size: NA

CDR3 DNA: TGTGCCAGCGGTTCAACAGATTACAATGAGCAGTTCTTC
CDR3 protein: CASGSTDYNEQFF
V gene: TRBV6-5
D gene: NA
J gene: TRBJ2-1
clone size: once

CDR3 DNA: TGTGCCTGGAGTGTGGGGGTGAGGGAGCAGTACTTC
CDR3 protein: CAWSVGVREQYF
V gene: TRBV30
D gene: NA
J gene: TRBJ2-7
clone size: NA

CDR3 DNA: TGTGCCAGCAGCTTCCCAGACAGGGTCTATGGCTACACCTTC
CDR3 protein: CASSFPDRVYGYTF
V gene: TRBV5-4
D gene: TRBD1
J gene: TRBJ1-2
clone size: NA

CDR3 DNA: TGCGCCAGCAGCCAAGATCAGGACAGGGCGAACACCGGGGAGCTGTTTTTT
CDR3 protein: CASSQDQDRANTGELFF
V gene: TRBV4-1
D gene: TRBD1
J gene: TRBJ2-2
clone size: once

CDR3 DNA: TGCAGCGTTGAAGGGGGACAGTCTAAAGCTTTCTTT
CDR3 protein: CSVEGGQSKAFF
V gene: TRBV29-1
D gene: TRBD1
J gene: TRBJ1-1
clone size: NA

CDR3 DNA: TGTGCCAGCAGTTTATTGGGGGCTACTAATGAAAAACTGTTTTTT
CDR3 protein: CASSLLGATNEKLFF
V gene: TRBV28
D gene: NA
J gene: TRBJ1-4
clone size: once

CDR3 DNA: TGTGCCAGCAGGAGGTTCGGGAACACCGGGGAGCTGTTTTTT
CDR3 protein: CASRRFGNTGELFF
V gene: TRBV5-8
D gene: NA
J gene: TRBJ2-2
clone size: NA

CDR3 DNA: TGTGCCAGCAGTTACGACTCGACAGATACGCAGTATTTT
CDR3 protein: CASSYDSTDTQYF
V gene: TRBV6-5
D gene: NA
J gene: TRBJ2-3
clone size: NA

CDR3 DNA: TGTGCCAGCAGCGCCAGACAGAGCTATAATTCACCCCTCCACTTT
CDR3 protein: CASSARQSYNSPLHF
V gene: TRBV9
D gene: NA
J gene: TRBJ1-6
clone size: NA

CDR3 DNA: TGTGCCAGCAGCGTAGGTGAGGGATTTGGCAATCAGCCCCAGCATTTT
CDR3 protein: CASSVGEGFGNQPQHF
V gene: TRBV9
D gene: NA
J gene: TRBJ1-5
clone size: once

CDR3 DNA: TGTGCCAGCAGTTACGGCGGGGGTGACGGGACTGAAGCTTTCTTT
CDR3 protein: CASSYGGGDGTEAFF
V gene: TRBV6-5
D gene: NA
J gene: TRBJ1-1
clone size: NA

CDR3 DNA: TGTGCCATCAGTGAAGGGGGGGCGGGCGACTATGGCTACACCTTC
CDR3 protein: CAISEGGAGDYGYTF
V gene: TRBV10-3
D gene: NA
J gene: TRBJ1-2
clone size: NA

CDR3 DNA: TGTGCCAGCAGTTGGGCAGGGGGGAGCTCTGGAAACACCATATATTTT
CDR3 protein: CASSWAGGSSGNTIYF
V gene: TRBV13
D gene: TRBD1
J gene: TRBJ1-3
clone size: few

CDR3 DNA: TGTGCCAGCCGGACAGGGGGCGCATCGGACTATGGCTACACCTTC
CDR3 protein: CASRTGGASDYGYTF
V gene: TRBV11-2
D gene: TRBD1
J gene: TRBJ1-2
clone size: NA

CDR3 DNA: TGTGCCAGCAGCACTAGCGGGGGGGCCTACAATGAGCAGTTCTTC
CDR3 protein: CASSTSGGAYNEQFF
V gene: TRBV7-6
D gene: TRBD2
J gene: TRBJ2-1
clone size: few

CDR3 DNA: TGTGCCAGCAGTGAAGGGGACAGAAGATACGAGCAGTACTTC
CDR3 protein: CASSEGDRRYEQYF
V gene: TRBV2
D gene: TRBD1
J gene: TRBJ2-7
clone size: NA

CDR3 DNA: TGCGCCAGCAGACAAGCCTACAGGTCTTCTAATGAAAAACTGTTTTTT
CDR3 protein: CASRQAYRSSNEKLFF
V gene: TRBV5-1
D gene: NA
J gene: TRBJ1-4
clone size: NA

CDR3 DNA: TGTGCCAGCCGGAAAAGCTCTGGAAACACCATATATTTT
CDR3 protein: CASRKSSGNTIYF
V gene: TRBV6-5
D gene: NA
J gene: TRBJ1-3
clone size: NA

CDR3 DNA: TGCGCCAGCAGCCCGACTAGCGGGGGAATAGATACGCAGTATTTT
CDR3 protein: CASSPTSGGIDTQYF
V gene: TRBV5-1
D gene: TRBD2
J gene: TRBJ2-3
clone size: NA

CDR3 DNA: TGTGCCAGCAGTCCAAGGGGCGGGACACCCAATTACGAGCAGTACTTC
CDR3 protein: CASSPRGGTPNYEQYF
V gene: TRBV6-2/TRBV6-3
D gene: NA
J gene: TRBJ2-7
clone size: NA

CDR3 DNA: TGCGCCAGCAGCTTGGAGGAGAACGGGGAGCTGTTTTTT
CDR3 protein: CASSLEENGELFF
V gene: TRBV5-1
D gene: NA
J gene: TRBJ2-2
clone size: NA

CDR3 DNA: TGTGCCAGCTGCCCCCGGGACTACTTCTACAATGAGCAGTTCTTC
CDR3 protein: CASCPRDYFYNEQFF
V gene: TRBV6-2/TRBV6-3
D gene: TRBD2
J gene: TRBJ2-1
clone size: NA

CDR3 DNA: TGTGCCACCAGCAGGACTTATCAGGGGGTGAGCTCCTACGAGCAGTACTTC
CDR3 protein: CATSRTYQGVSSYEQYF
V gene: TRBV15
D gene: TRBD1
J gene: TRBJ2-7
clone size: NA

CDR3 DNA: TGTGCCAGCAGCCAAGAAAGAGGGGGCGCTTTCTTT
CDR3 protein: CASSQERGGAFF
V gene: TRBV14
D gene: TRBD1
J gene: TRBJ1-1
clone size: few

CDR3 DNA: TGTGCCAGCAGCGTAGACCTAGCGGGGTACAATGAGCAGTTCTTC
CDR3 protein: CASSVDLAGYNEQFF
V gene: TRBV9
D gene: TRBD2
J gene: TRBJ2-1
clone size: NA

CDR3 DNA: TGTGCCAGCAGCCGCCAGGGTTCTTCCTACGAGCAGTACTTC
CDR3 protein: CASSRQGSSYEQYF
V gene: TRBV11-2
D gene: NA
J gene: TRBJ2-7
clone size: NA

CDR3 DNA: TGTGCCAGCAGTTCTAAGGGGTATGGCTACACCTTC
CDR3 protein: CASSSKGYGYTF
V gene: TRBV28
D gene: NA
J gene: TRBJ1-2
clone size: NA

CDR3 DNA: TGTGCCAGCTCACAATCGAAACAGGGTAATGAAGCTTTCTTT
CDR3 protein: CASSQSKQGNEAFF
V gene: TRBV18
D gene: NA
J gene: TRBJ1-1
clone size: NA

CDR3 DNA: TGTGCCAGTAGTTCATCCCCGGTGAACACTGAAGCTTTCTTT
CDR3 protein: CASSSSPVNTEAFF
V gene: TRBV19
D gene: NA
J gene: TRBJ1-1
clone size: few

CDR3 DNA: TGTGCCAGTACTCAAGGGGGGCAGCCGAACACTGAAGCTTTCTTT
CDR3 protein: CASTQGGQPNTEAFF
V gene: TRBV19
D gene: NA
J gene: TRBJ1-1
clone size: few

CDR3 DNA: TGTGCCAGCAGCCAAACAGGGTCTCGCACCGGGGAGCTGTTTTTT
CDR3 protein: CASSQTGSRTGELFF
V gene: TRBV14
D gene: NA
J gene: TRBJ2-2
clone size: NA

CDR3 DNA: TGCGCCAGCAGCTTGGAACAGGGCAACACTGAAGCTTTCTTT
CDR3 protein: CASSLEQGNTEAFF
V gene: TRBV5-1
D gene: NA
J gene: TRBJ1-1
clone size: once

CDR3 DNA: TGTGCCAGCACCGGACGTATAGGGGAGACTTTCTTT
CDR3 protein: CASTGRIGETFF
V gene: TRBV5-6
D gene: NA
J gene: TRBJ1-1
clone size: NA

CDR3 DNA: TGCGCCAGCAGTGCAGGGAGTCGGGCCACTGAAGCTTTCTTT
CDR3 protein: CASSAGSRATEAFF
V gene: TRBV10-2
D gene: NA
J gene: TRBJ1-1
clone size: NA

CDR3 DNA: TGTGCCACCAAACAGGGGGCAGGGAATGAGCAGTTCTTC
CDR3 protein: CATKQGAGNEQFF
V gene: TRBV12-3/TRBV12-4
D gene: TRBD1
J gene: TRBJ2-1
clone size: NA